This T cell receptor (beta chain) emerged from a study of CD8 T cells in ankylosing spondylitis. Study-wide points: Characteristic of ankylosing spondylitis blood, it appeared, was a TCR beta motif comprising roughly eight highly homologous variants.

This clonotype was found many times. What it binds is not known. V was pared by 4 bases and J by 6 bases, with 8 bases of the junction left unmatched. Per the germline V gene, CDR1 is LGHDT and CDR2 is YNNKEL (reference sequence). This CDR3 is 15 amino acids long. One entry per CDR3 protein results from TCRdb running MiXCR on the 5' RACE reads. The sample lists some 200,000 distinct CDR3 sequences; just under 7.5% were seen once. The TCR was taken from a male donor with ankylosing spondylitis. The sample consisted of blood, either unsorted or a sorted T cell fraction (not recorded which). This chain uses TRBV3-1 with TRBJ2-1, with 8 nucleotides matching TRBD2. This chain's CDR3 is CASSRGGRLANEQFF. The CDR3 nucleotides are TGTGCCAGCAGCCGGGGCGGGAGGCTCGCCAATGAGCAGTTCTTC.